A single T cell receptor beta chain is shown here with its context. Sequencing used immunoSEQ multiplex PCR; TCRdb keeps in-frame clones, though not all of them. This table has tens of thousands of clones, roughly 93% appearing once. The source of the sample is a study of cytomegalovirus exposure and HLA in healthy donors. Sequenced sample: PBMCs. The source of this sequence is a woman in her twenties or thirties in good health and CMV-seronegative.

CDR3 DNA: TGTGCCAGCTATACTAGCACTAGCTCCTACAATGAGCAGTTCTTC. It codes for CASYTSTSSYNEQFF. This chain joins TRBV6-6 and TRBJ2-1, with D maybe TRBD2 (6 bases). Trimming took off 8 bases at V and 0 bases at J, with 14 bases between the two ends. Germline CDR1 and CDR2: MNHNY and SVGAGI (reference sequence). The CDR3 loop spans 15 amino acids.